The 20 T cell receptor beta chains presented below share a single source sample, sequenced in a study of blood T cell repertoires in COVID-19. The method was immunoSEQ multiplex PCR; TCRdb's version includes in-frame clones alone and lacks a portion of them. The data hold roughly 200,000 clones, with more than 75% observed a single time. Sequencing used PBMCs or T cells enriched from blood (not recorded which). These receptors came from a woman in her thirties who had recovered from COVID-19.

The chain uses TRBV24-1 and TRBJ2-1; D not certain. The V gene lost 5 bases and the J gene lost 4 bases, with 14 bases spanning the gap. The CDR3 covers 15 residues. Germline CDR1 reads KGHDR; CDR2 reads SFDVKD. This CDR3 reads CATSVLTENYNEQFF. CDR3 sequence (DNA): TGTGCCACCAGTGTTCTGACTGAGAATTACAATGAGCAGTTCTTC.

V and J are TRBV7-9 and TRBJ1-2, with 8 bases that match TRBD1. With 1 base clipped from V and 6 bases from J, the junction kept 10 bases outside the gene matches. Germline lookup yields CDR1 SEHNR and CDR2 FQNEAQ (reference sequence). The CDR3 totals 16 residues. DNA of the CDR3: TGTGCCAGCAGCTTAGAGGTTTGGCAGGGGGCCAATGGCTACACCTTC. Translation gives CASSLEVWQGANGYTF. Full variable domain (missing parts from reference TRBV7-9 and TRBJ1-2): DTGVSQNPRHKITKRGQNVTFRCDPISEHNRLYWYRQTLGQGPEFLTYFQNEAQLEKSRLLSDRFSAERPKGSFSTLEIQRTEQGDSAMYLCASSLEVWQGANGYTFGSGTRLTVV.

The chain employs TRBV19 and TRBJ1-1; D uncertain. V was shortened by 6 bases and J by 1 base, with 6 bases between the two germline ends. Germline loops: CDR1 LNHDA, CDR2 SQIVND (reference sequence). This CDR3 has 12 residues. In DNA, the CDR3 is TGTGCCAGTAGACGAGGGAACACTGAAGCTTTCTTT. Translating it yields CASRRGNTEAFF.

This chain uses TRBV6-1 with TRBJ2-1; no definite D call. V lost 3 bases to trimming and J lost 4 bases, with 13 bases between them. The CDR3 loop spans 15 amino acids. Germline CDR1 and CDR2: MNHNS and SASEGT. The CDR3 sequence is CASSEGLNPYNEQFF. Written as DNA, the CDR3 is TGTGCCAGCAGTGAGGGCCTTAACCCTTACAATGAGCAGTTCTTC.

The gene calls are TRBV5-6 and TRBJ1-5, with 9 nucleotides matching TRBD1. The CDR3 has 15 amino acids. From germline, CDR1 is SGHDT and CDR2 YYEEEE. V was clipped by 4 bases and J by 7 bases; unmatched bases: 9. The DNA of the CDR3 is TGTGCCAGCAGCAGAAACCGGGACAGGGTCCAGCCCCAGCATTTT. It translates to CASSRNRDRVQPQHF.

The genes are TRBV19 and TRBJ2-3; 10 bases agree with TRBD2. Unmatched junction bases numbered 9, after V lost 5 bases and J lost 1 base. The CDR3 length is 17 residues. Germline CDR1 reads LNHDA; CDR2 reads SQIVND (reference sequence). In nucleotides, the CDR3 is TGTGCCAGTAGTTCTATTCTAGCGGGAGTGGGCACAGATACGCAGTATTTT. Amino acids: CASSSILAGVGTDTQYF. The entire variable domain, with the rest obtained from reference TRBV19 and TRBJ2-3, is as follows: DGGITQSPKYLFRKEGQNVTLSCEQNLNHDAMYWYRQDPGQGLRLIYYSQIVNDFQKGDIAEGYSVSREKKESFPLTVTSAQKNPTAFYLCASSSILAGVGTDTQYFGPGTRLTVL.

The chain has TRBV27 and TRBJ2-1, with 7 bases matching TRBD1. There are 16 residues in the CDR3. Trimming at V came to 5 bases and at J to 1 base, leaving 8 bases not matched to a gene. CDR1 MNHEY and CDR2 SMNVEV come from the germline V gene (reference sequence). CDR3 region: CASSPSTGPSYNEQFF. Written as DNA, the CDR3 is TGTGCCAGCAGTCCCTCGACAGGGCCTTCCTACAATGAGCAGTTCTTC.

The V gene is TRBV12-3 or TRBV12-4, the J gene TRBJ1-5; D unclear. This CDR3 is built from 13 residues. V lost 2 bases to trimming and J lost 7 bases, with 9 bases between them. This CDR3 reads CASSLRELQPQHF. CDR3 DNA sequence: TGTGCCAGCAGTTTAAGGGAGTTGCAGCCCCAGCATTTT.

The rearrangement joins TRBV28 to TRBJ2-7; TRBD2 matches at 11 bases. J lost 0 bases, V lost 4 bases, and 5 bases had no gene match. CDR3 length: 16 residues. CDR1 MDHEN and CDR2 SYDVKM come from the germline V gene. As DNA, the CDR3 is TGTGCCAGCAGTTCGCTAGCGGGAGGTCTCTCCTACGAGCAGTACTTC. It translates to CASSSLAGGLSYEQYF.

The genes are TRBV6-5 and TRBJ1-2, with D possibly matching TRBD1 (6 bases). Trimming pared 7 bases from V and 6 bases from J, leaving 15 bases between. The CDR3 covers 13 residues. Germline CDR1 is MNHEY and CDR2 is SVGAGI. The CDR3 sequence: CASTQGLGNGYTF. The CDR3 DNA sequence: TGTGCCAGCACTCAGGGGTTAGGGAATGGCTACACCTTC.

The chain employs TRBV5-4 and TRBJ1-2; no definite D call. The V end was cut by 1 base, the J end by 3 bases, with 7 bases between. Germline V CDR1 and CDR2: SGHNT, YYREEE (reference sequence). The CDR3 sequence is 13 residues long. CDR3 DNA sequence: TGTGCCAGCAGCTTGCGGGTCTACTATGGCTACACCTTC. Residues: CASSLRVYYGYTF. The variable domain in full, completed from reference TRBV5-4 and TRBJ1-2, reads ETGVTQSPTHLIKTRGQQVTLRCSSQSGHNTVSWYQQALGQGPQFIFQYYREEENGRGNFPPRFSGLQFPNYSSELNVNALELDDSALYLCASSLRVYYGYTFGSGTRLTVV.

The sample holds one count of this clone. V gene TRBV25-1 combines with J gene TRBJ1-2, with D tentatively TRBD1 (6 bases). V lost 4 bases to trimming and J lost 5 bases, with 17 bases between them. Looked up from germline, CDR1 is MGHDK and CDR2 is SYGVNS. There are 15 residues in the CDR3. CDR3 region: CASSAEGGSTYGYTF. CDR3 bases: TGTGCCAGCAGTGCGGAAGGGGGTTCGACTTATGGCTACACCTTC.

The CDR3 bases are TGTGCCAGCAGCTTGGCCGGGACAGGGGCAAACACCATATATTTT. Translating it yields CASSLAGTGANTIYF. This chain joins TRBV7-9 and TRBJ1-3, with TRBD1 matching 10 bases. CDR3 size: 15 residues. Trimming took 3 bases from V and 6 from J; bases not matched to a gene: 5. Germline V gives CDR1 SEHNR, CDR2 FQNEAQ (reference sequence). Based on the CDR3 plus reference TRBV7-9 and TRBJ1-3, the full variable domain is DTGVSQNPRHKITKRGQNVTFRCDPISEHNRLYWYRQTLGQGPEFLTYFQNEAQLEKSRLLSDRFSAERPKGSFSTLEIQRTEQGDSAMYLCASSLAGTGANTIYFGEGSWLTVV.

This clone came up once. This sequence joins TRBV6-1 and TRBJ2-3; 8 bases match TRBD2. Germline-derived CDR1 and CDR2 are MNHNS and SASEGT. V trimming: 1 base; J trimming: 5 bases; junction bases outside the gene matches: 5. CDR3 size: 15 residues. The CDR3 loop reads CASSEVTAGEDTQYF. The CDR3 DNA reads as TGTGCCAGCAGTGAAGTGACAGCGGGGGAAGATACGCAGTATTTT.

This chain uses TRBV7-8 with TRBJ2-1; TRBD2 matches at 14 bases. Germline CDR1 SGHVS, CDR2 FQNEAQ. V was pared by 1 base and J by 0 bases, with 11 bases of the junction left unmatched. This CDR3 is 21 amino acids long. CDR3 amino acids: CASSLGGRLAGGPSSYNEQFF. CDR3 nucleotide sequence: TGTGCCAGCAGCTTAGGGGGTAGACTAGCGGGAGGGCCAAGCTCCTACAATGAGCAGTTCTTC.

The chain employs TRBV2 and TRBJ2-3; 7 bases fit TRBD1. CDR3 length: 15 amino acids. Germline CDR1 SNHLY, CDR2 FYNNEI. Germline trimming cut 0 bases from V and 3 bases from J; bases unmatched to any gene: 3. The CDR3 spells CASSEAGGPTDTQYF. CDR3 nucleotides: TGTGCCAGCAGTGAAGCAGGGGGCCCGACAGATACGCAGTATTTT.

CDR3 sequence reads: CASSENPQGRETQYF. CDR3 nucleotide sequence: TGCGCCAGCAGTGAGAACCCGCAGGGTCGAGAGACCCAGTACTTC. The chain carries TRBV10-1 and TRBJ2-5, with D perhaps matching TRBD1 (5 bases). CDR3 length: 15 amino acids. Per germline, CDR1 WNHNN and CDR2 SYGVQD (reference sequence). V was pared by 2 bases and J by 4 bases, with 14 bases between.

The chain joins TRBV15 to TRBJ1-5, with D perhaps TRBD1 (6 bases). V lost 0 bases and J lost 1, with 19 bases in between. This CDR3 spans 19 amino acids. Germline V gives CDR1 LNHNV, CDR2 YYDKDF (reference sequence). DNA of the CDR3: TGTGCCACCAGCAGAGAGTTTCGAGTAGGGGGTAGGAGCAATCAGCCCCAGCATTTT. This sequence encodes CATSREFRVGGRSNQPQHF.

The rearrangement uses TRBV2 and TRBJ2-1; 9 bases agree with TRBD2. The length of the CDR3 is 14 residues. V gave up 5 bases and J gave up 10 bases; unmatched junction bases: 9. The V gene's germline CDR1 is SNHLY and CDR2 FYNNEI. CDR3 DNA sequence: TGTGCCAGCAGTCCAATAGCGGGAGCGCGAGAGCAGTTCTTC. As protein: CASSPIAGAREQFF. The whole variable domain, filled in from reference TRBV2 and TRBJ2-1, reads EPEVTQTPSHQVTQMGQEVILRCVPISNHLYFYWYRQILGQKVEFLVSFYNNEISEKSEIFDDQFSVERPDGSNFTLKIRSTKLEDSAMYFCASSPIAGAREQFFGPGTRLTVL.

This rearrangement joins TRBV5-6 to TRBJ2-7; TRBD1 aligns across 11 bases. The CDR3 length is 14 residues. With 4 bases clipped from V and 3 bases from J, the junction kept 3 bases outside the gene matches. Germline V gene lookup returns CDR1 SGHDT and CDR2 YYEEEE. CDR3 DNA: TGTGCCAGCAGCCCAGGGACAGGGGGCTACGAGCAGTACTTC. Its protein product is CASSPGTGGYEQYF.